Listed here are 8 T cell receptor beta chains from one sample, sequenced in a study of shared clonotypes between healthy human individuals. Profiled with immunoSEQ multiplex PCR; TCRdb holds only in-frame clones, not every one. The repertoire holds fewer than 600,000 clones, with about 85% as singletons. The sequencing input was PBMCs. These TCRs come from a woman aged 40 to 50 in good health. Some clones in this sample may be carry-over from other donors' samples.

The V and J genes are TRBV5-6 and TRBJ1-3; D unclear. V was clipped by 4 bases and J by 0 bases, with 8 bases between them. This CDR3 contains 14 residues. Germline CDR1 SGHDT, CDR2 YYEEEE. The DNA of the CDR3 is TGTGCCAGCAGCCGGGGAGACTCTGGAAACACCATATATTTT. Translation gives CASSRGDSGNTIYF.

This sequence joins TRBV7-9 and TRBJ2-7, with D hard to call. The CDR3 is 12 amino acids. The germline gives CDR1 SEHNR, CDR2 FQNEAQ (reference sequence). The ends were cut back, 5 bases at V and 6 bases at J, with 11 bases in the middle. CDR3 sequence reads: CASSPQSREQYF. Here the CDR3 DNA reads TGTGCCAGCAGCCCGCAGTCCCGCGAGCAGTACTTC.

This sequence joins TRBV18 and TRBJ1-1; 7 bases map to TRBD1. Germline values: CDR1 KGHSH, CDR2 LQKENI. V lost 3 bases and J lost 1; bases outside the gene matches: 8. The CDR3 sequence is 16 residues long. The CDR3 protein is CASSPRQGLGNTEAFF. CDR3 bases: TGTGCCAGCTCACCCCGACAGGGTCTAGGGAACACTGAAGCTTTCTTT.

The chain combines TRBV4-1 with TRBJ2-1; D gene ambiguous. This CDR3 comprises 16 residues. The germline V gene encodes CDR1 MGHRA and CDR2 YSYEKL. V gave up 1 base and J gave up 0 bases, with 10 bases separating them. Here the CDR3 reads CASSQAEYRSYNEQFF. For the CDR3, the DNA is TGCGCCAGCAGCCAAGCGGAGTACCGCTCCTACAATGAGCAGTTCTTC.

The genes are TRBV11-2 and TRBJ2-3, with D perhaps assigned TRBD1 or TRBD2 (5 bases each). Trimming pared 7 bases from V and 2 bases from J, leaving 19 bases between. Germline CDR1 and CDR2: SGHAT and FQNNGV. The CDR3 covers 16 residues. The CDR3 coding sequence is TGTGCCAGCAACAGGCACCACGAGGGGTTCACAGATACGCAGTATTTT. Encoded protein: CASNRHHEGFTDTQYF.

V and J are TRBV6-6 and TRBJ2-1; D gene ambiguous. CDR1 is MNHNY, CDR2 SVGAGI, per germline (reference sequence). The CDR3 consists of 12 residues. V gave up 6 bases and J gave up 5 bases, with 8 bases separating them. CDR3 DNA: TGTGCCAGCAGCCCCATGAACAATGAGCAGTTCTTC. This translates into CASSPMNNEQFF.

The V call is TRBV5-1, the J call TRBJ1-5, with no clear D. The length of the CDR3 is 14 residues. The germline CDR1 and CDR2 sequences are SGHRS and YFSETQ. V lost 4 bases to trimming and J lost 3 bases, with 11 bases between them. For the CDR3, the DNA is TGCGCCAGCAGCCCCCACACGTTCAATCAGCCCCAGCATTTT. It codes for CASSPHTFNQPQHF.

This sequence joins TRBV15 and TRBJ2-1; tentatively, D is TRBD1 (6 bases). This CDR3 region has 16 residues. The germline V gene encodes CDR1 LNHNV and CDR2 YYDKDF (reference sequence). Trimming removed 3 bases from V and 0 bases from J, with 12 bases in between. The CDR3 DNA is TGTGCCACCAGCAGGACCAGGGGTTTCTCCTACAATGAGCAGTTCTTC. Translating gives CATSRTRGFSYNEQFF.